The 17 T cell receptor beta chains below all came from one sample that was sequenced in a study of T cells expressing NK-cell markers. Using the 5' RACE reads, TCRdb records one entry per CDR3 protein without DNA. This sample carries roughly 380,000 distinct CDR3 sequences, with 4% to 6.5% going to the ten biggest clones. Source material: blood T cells: a sorted CD56 or NKG2C T cell subset, CD4+ or CD8+ T cells, or bulk PBMC T cells (not recorded which). The origin of the receptors is a man aged 18-70 years in good health.

This chain connects TRBV25-1 to TRBJ2-2; TCRdb designates TRBD1, a call that cannot be tested without DNA. From germline, CDR1 is MGHDK and CDR2 SYGVNS. This CDR3 contains 14 residues. The CDR3 spells CASSSQGPTGELFF.

This chain joins TRBV11-2 and TRBJ2-2; TCRdb proposes TRBD2, but this gene call is untestable without DNA. The CDR3 contains 19 residues. The germline CDR1 and CDR2 sequences are SGHAT and FQNNGV. The CDR3 is CASSQGGLAGIRVTGELFF.

The rearrangement links TRBV12-3 or TRBV12-4 to TRBJ1-1. The CDR3 is 14 residues long. The CDR3 here is CASSPQVVNTEAFF.

The chain uses TRBV11-3 and TRBJ2-1; TCRdb's assignment of TRBD1 cannot be checked, as there is no DNA. The CDR3 has 14 amino acids. Germline CDR1 and CDR2: SGHNT and YENEEA. The CDR3 protein is CASSSQGRFNEQFF.

The chain uses TRBV18 and TRBJ1-1; as DNA is missing, the TRBD1 call by TCRdb cannot be tested. The CDR3 spans 13 residues. Germline V gene data show CDR1 as KGHSH and CDR2 as LQKENI. CDR3 protein: CASQQGRNTEAFF.

The chain carries TRBV6-2 or TRBV6-3 and TRBJ2-6; TCRdb indicates TRBD1, and absent DNA this call remains unverified. CDR1 and CDR2 from the germline V gene are MNHEY and SVGEGT. The CDR3 is made up of 20 amino acids. Here the CDR3 reads CASRYSQGPPDYSGANVLTF.

The chain joins TRBV3-1 to TRBJ2-7; TCRdb picks TRBD1, but there is no DNA to check that call. CDR1 is LGHDT, CDR2 YNNKEL, per germline (reference sequence). This CDR3 is built from 15 residues. The CDR3 is CASSPQGTGAWEQYF.

The V and J genes are TRBV6-6 and TRBJ1-4. Germline V gene lookup returns CDR1 MNHNY and CDR2 SVGAGI (reference sequence). CDR3 length equals 13 residues. The CDR3 sequence: CASGQGPWEKLFF.

This chain uses TRBV6-1 with TRBJ2-3. Germline loops: CDR1 MNHNS, CDR2 SASEGT. This CDR3 comprises 15 residues. The CDR3: CASRDGGRGTDTQYF.

The J gene is TRBJ1-1, the V gene TRBV20-1; as DNA is missing, the TRBD1 call by TCRdb cannot be tested. This CDR3 is 15 amino acids long. The germline V gene encodes CDR1 DFQATT and CDR2 SNEGSKA (reference sequence). The CDR3 sequence: CSARSTGFLGTEAFF.

The V call is TRBV3-1, the J call TRBJ2-3; checking the TCRdb D call of TRBD1 is not possible without DNA. The CDR3 consists of 17 residues. Germline CDR1 LGHDT, CDR2 YNNKEL (reference sequence). The CDR3 here is CASSRTSGGTITDTQYF.

This CDR3 reads CASSGTGASPQHF. The J gene is TRBJ1-5, the V gene TRBV6-1; the D call of TRBD1 rests on TCRdb alone, since no DNA is present to check it. Germline V gene lookup returns CDR1 MNHNS and CDR2 SASEGT. This CDR3 has 13 residues.

V usage is TRBV2 and J usage is TRBJ2-3; no DNA is available, so the TRBD1 call from TCRdb remains unchecked. CDR1 is SNHLY and CDR2 is FYNNEI in the germline V gene. This CDR3 has 14 residues. CDR3 sequence: CASTRGHGTDTQYF.

This chain's CDR3 is CASRNGTGIYSPLHF. The chain carries TRBV5-1 and TRBJ1-6; as DNA is missing, the TRBD1 call by TCRdb cannot be tested. The CDR3 consists of 15 residues. Looked up from germline, CDR1 is SGHRS and CDR2 is YFSETQ.

The chain carries TRBV7-8 and TRBJ2-5; TCRdb outputs TRBD2, but without DNA this stays unchecked. The CDR3 covers 16 residues. From germline, CDR1 is SGHVS and CDR2 FQNEAQ. This CDR3 is CASSLMASGGPGTQYF. The whole variable domain, filled in from reference TRBV7-8 and TRBJ2-5, reads GAGVSQSPRYKVAKRGQDVALRCDPISGHVSLFWYQQALGQGPEFLTYFQNEAQLDKSGLPSDRFFAERPEGSVSTLKIQRTQQEDSAVYLCASSLMASGGPGTQYFGPGTRLLVL.

V is TRBV30 and J is TRBJ2-7. CDR1 GTSNPN and CDR2 SVGIG come from the germline V gene (reference sequence). The CDR3 covers 14 residues. The CDR3 loop is CAWSPGEVSYEQYF.

The gene calls are TRBV14 and TRBJ2-7; TCRdb picks TRBD1, but there is no DNA to check that call. Germline CDR1 reads SGHDN; CDR2 reads FVKESK. There are 14 residues in the CDR3. CDR3 protein: CASSQVGRGYEQYF.